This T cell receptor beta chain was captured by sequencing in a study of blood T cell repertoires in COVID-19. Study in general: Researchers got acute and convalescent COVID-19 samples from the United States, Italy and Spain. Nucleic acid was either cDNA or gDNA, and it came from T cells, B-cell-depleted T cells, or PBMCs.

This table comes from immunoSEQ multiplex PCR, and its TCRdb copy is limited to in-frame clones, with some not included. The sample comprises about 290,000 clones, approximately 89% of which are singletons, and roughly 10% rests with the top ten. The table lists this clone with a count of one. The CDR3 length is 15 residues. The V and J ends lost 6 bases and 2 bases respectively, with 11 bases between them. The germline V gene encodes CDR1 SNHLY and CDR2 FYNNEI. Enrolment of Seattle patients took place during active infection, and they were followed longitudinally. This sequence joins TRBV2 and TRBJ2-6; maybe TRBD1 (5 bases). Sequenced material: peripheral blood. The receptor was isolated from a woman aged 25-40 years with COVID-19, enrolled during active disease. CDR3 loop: CASRQQETGANVLTF. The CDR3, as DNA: TGTGCCAGCAGGCAACAGGAAACTGGGGCCAACGTCCTGACTTTC.